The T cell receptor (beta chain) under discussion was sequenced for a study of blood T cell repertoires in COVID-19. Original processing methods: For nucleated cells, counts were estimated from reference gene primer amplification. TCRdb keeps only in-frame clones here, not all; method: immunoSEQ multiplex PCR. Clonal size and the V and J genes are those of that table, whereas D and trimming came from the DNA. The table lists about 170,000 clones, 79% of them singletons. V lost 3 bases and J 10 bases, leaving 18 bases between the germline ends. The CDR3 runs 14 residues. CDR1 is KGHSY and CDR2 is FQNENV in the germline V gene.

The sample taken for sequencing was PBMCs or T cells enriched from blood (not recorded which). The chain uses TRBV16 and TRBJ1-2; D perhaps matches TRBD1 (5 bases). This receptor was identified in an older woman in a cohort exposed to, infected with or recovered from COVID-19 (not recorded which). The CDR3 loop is CASSHPLRQGVYTF. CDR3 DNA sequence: TGTGCCAGCAGCCACCCCCTAAGGCAGGGCGTCTACACCTTC.